These T cell receptor beta chains were read from a single sample in a study of cytomegalovirus exposure and HLA in healthy donors. The table came from immunoSEQ multiplex PCR; TCRdb's copy has only in-frame clones and leaves some out. The sample lists roughly 60,000 clones, over 85% occurring once. Sample: PBMCs. These receptors all come from a woman under 30 in good health and CMV-seropositive. Both conserved end residues are part of each CDR3. A D gene is named only where the DNA matches it firmly. Expanded clones are given a class, and other clones once, few, many or no size at all.

j_gene: TRBJ2-3
abundance: -
len: 17
d_gene: -
v_gene: TRBV19
CDR3nt: TGTGCCAGTAGTACCCTGACTGACCACTTAGGGGCAGATACGCAGTATTTT
CDR3aa: CASSTLTDHLGADTQYF

j_gene: TRBJ2-7
abundance: -
len: 18
d_gene: TRBD1
v_gene: TRBV7-9
CDR3nt: TGTGCCAGCAGCTTGGTCCCCAGGGGGCCCTCCGGGAGTTACGAGCAGTACTTC
CDR3aa: CASSLVPRGPSGSYEQYF

j_gene: TRBJ2-7
abundance: -
len: 15
d_gene: TRBD1
v_gene: TRBV27
CDR3nt: TGTGCCAGCAGGCCTCTTACAGGGGAGAGGGGCGAGCAGTACTTC
CDR3aa: CASRPLTGERGEQYF

j_gene: TRBJ2-2
abundance: -
len: 15
d_gene: TRBD2
v_gene: TRBV6-1
CDR3nt: TGTGCCACTATGAGGACTAGCGGCTACACCGGGGAGCTGTTTTTT
CDR3aa: CATMRTSGYTGELFF

j_gene: TRBJ1-5
abundance: -
len: 15
d_gene: -
v_gene: TRBV4-3
CDR3nt: TGCGCCAGCAGCCAAGCGGTACGGGGCAATCAGCCCCAGCATTTT
CDR3aa: CASSQAVRGNQPQHF

j_gene: TRBJ1-2
abundance: -
len: 13
d_gene: -
v_gene: TRBV29-1
CDR3nt: TGCAGCGCTGAGAGGGAGGGTAACTATGGCTACACCTTC
CDR3aa: CSAEREGNYGYTF

j_gene: TRBJ1-5
abundance: -
len: 10
d_gene: -
v_gene: TRBV6-4
CDR3nt: TGTCCTTGTAGCAATCAGCCCCAGCATTTT
CDR3aa: CPCSNQPQHF

j_gene: TRBJ2-1
abundance: -
len: 14
d_gene: TRBD2
v_gene: TRBV5-6
CDR3nt: TGTGCCAGCATCCTCGGGGGGGCCAGTAATGAGCAGTTCTTC
CDR3aa: CASILGGASNEQFF

j_gene: TRBJ2-7
abundance: -
len: 13
d_gene: -
v_gene: TRBV11-2
CDR3nt: TGTGCCAGCAGCTTGCAGGGAGGCTACGAGCAGTACTTC
CDR3aa: CASSLQGGYEQYF

j_gene: TRBJ2-1
abundance: -
len: 17
d_gene: TRBD2
v_gene: TRBV5-1
CDR3nt: TGCGCCAGCAGCTTCCTCGGCGCCGGGACTAGCCTCCATGAGCAGTTCTTC
CDR3aa: CASSFLGAGTSLHEQFF

j_gene: TRBJ2-5
abundance: -
len: 13
d_gene: TRBD2
v_gene: TRBV6-5
CDR3nt: TGTGCCAGCAGTTACTCGGGACTAGCGGGGCAGTACTTC
CDR3aa: CASSYSGLAGQYF

j_gene: TRBJ2-1
abundance: -
len: 16
d_gene: TRBD2
v_gene: TRBV9
CDR3nt: TGTGCCAGCAGCGTAGAGTTAGCGGGGACCTACAATGAGCAGTTCTTC
CDR3aa: CASSVELAGTYNEQFF

j_gene: TRBJ2-7
abundance: -
len: 14
d_gene: TRBD1
v_gene: TRBV5-4
CDR3nt: TGTGCCAGCAGCTTGACAGGGGGCAGGTACGAGCAGTACTTC
CDR3aa: CASSLTGGRYEQYF

j_gene: TRBJ1-1
abundance: -
len: 12
d_gene: -
v_gene: TRBV27
CDR3nt: TGTGCCAGCAGTCAGGACAGTCAACAAGCTTTCTTT
CDR3aa: CASSQDSQQAFF

j_gene: TRBJ2-4
abundance: -
len: 17
d_gene: TRBD2
v_gene: TRBV28
CDR3nt: TGTGCCAGCAGTGTCCAGACTAGCGGTTTAGCCAAAAACATTCAGTACTTC
CDR3aa: CASSVQTSGLAKNIQYF

j_gene: TRBJ1-1
abundance: -
len: 14
d_gene: -
v_gene: TRBV13
CDR3nt: TGTGCCAGCAGCTTACAGAACAGGAACACTGAAGCTTTCTTT
CDR3aa: CASSLQNRNTEAFF

j_gene: TRBJ2-1
abundance: -
len: 16
d_gene: TRBD2
v_gene: TRBV9
CDR3nt: TGTGCCAGCAGCTTCTCGACTAGCGGGGCCTACAATGAGCAGTTCTTC
CDR3aa: CASSFSTSGAYNEQFF

j_gene: TRBJ2-7
abundance: -
len: 13
d_gene: -
v_gene: TRBV2
CDR3nt: TGTGCCAGCAGTGGCGACACCTCCTACGAGCAGTACTTC
CDR3aa: CASSGDTSYEQYF

j_gene: TRBJ1-6
abundance: once
len: 14
d_gene: -
v_gene: TRBV10-3
CDR3nt: TGTGCCATCAGTGAGTCTCGGGATAATTCACCCCTCCACTTT
CDR3aa: CAISESRDNSPLHF

j_gene: TRBJ1-2
abundance: -
len: 15
d_gene: TRBD1
v_gene: TRBV5-6
CDR3nt: TGTGCCAGCAGCTTTGGACAGGGAAGGGACTATGGCTACACCTTC
CDR3aa: CASSFGQGRDYGYTF

j_gene: TRBJ2-2
abundance: -
len: 17
d_gene: -
v_gene: TRBV4-1
CDR3nt: TGCGCCAGCAGCCAGTCCCGGGCCTCAGGGTACACCGGGGAGCTGTTTTTT
CDR3aa: CASSQSRASGYTGELFF

j_gene: TRBJ1-3
abundance: -
len: 16
d_gene: TRBD1
v_gene: TRBV4-1
CDR3nt: TGCGCCAGCAGCCAGGCGACAGGGAGAAATGGAAACACCATATATTTT
CDR3aa: CASSQATGRNGNTIYF

j_gene: TRBJ2-1
abundance: -
len: 14
d_gene: -
v_gene: TRBV7-9
CDR3nt: TGTGCCAGCAGCCCCCCCGTCTCCTACAATGAGCAGTTCTTC
CDR3aa: CASSPPVSYNEQFF

j_gene: TRBJ2-3
abundance: -
len: 15
d_gene: -
v_gene: TRBV27
CDR3nt: TGTGCCAGCAGTTTTTCTAGTATGAGCACAGATACGCAGTATTTT
CDR3aa: CASSFSSMSTDTQYF